The TCR beta chain under discussion was sequenced for a study of blood T cell repertoires in COVID-19. Across the whole study: Donors in the United States, Italy and Spain gave samples during acute or convalescent COVID-19. The analysed material was cDNA or gDNA that came from T cells, B-cell-depleted T cells, or PBMCs.

The V segment lost 5 bases and the J segment 9 bases; nucleotides outside the gene matches: 6. The CDR3 is 12 amino acids. CDR1 LGHNT and CDR2 FRNRAP come from the germline V gene. Authors' data handling: The authors estimated nucleated cell counts from reference gene primer amplification. Here immunoSEQ multiplex PCR was the method, and the copy in TCRdb shows in-frame clones only, minus some. V, J and clone size were drawn from that table, and D and trimming were deduced from the DNA. The profile shows tens of thousands of clones, around 84% of them singletons. The chain has TRBV12-5 and TRBJ1-1, with 7 bases fitting TRBD1. This TCR was recovered from a man aged 45 to 65 with acute or convalescent COVID-19. Specimen: peripheral blood. CDR3 residues: CASGVTGVQAFF. CDR3 bases: TGTGCTAGTGGTGTTACAGGGGTTCAAGCTTTCTTT.